The 21 T cell receptor beta chains given below trace back to one sample, sequenced in a study of patients and donors after allogeneic stem cell transplantation. Each CDR3 protein gets one entry after TCRdb re-called the RT-PCR reads with MiXCR. This sample has about a million distinct CDR3 sequences, with roughly 18% found just once. The specimen was blood, either unsorted or a sorted T cell fraction (not recorded which). The receptor source for this set is a human donor who was either an allogeneic HSCT recipient or a stem cell or donor lymphocyte infusion donor (not recorded which). It is not recorded whose cells these are; they may come from a transplant donor.

This clonotype was seen a few times. This chain links TRBV24-1 with TRBJ2-5; D is perhaps TRBD1 or TRBD2 (5 bases each). The germline gives CDR1 KGHDR, CDR2 SFDVKD. This CDR3 spans 15 amino acids. The V gene lost 7 bases and the J gene lost 5 bases, with 19 bases spanning the gap. The CDR3 sequence: CATSLGVMEEETQYF. The DNA for the CDR3 is TGTGCCACCAGCCTAGGGGTGATGGAGGAGGAGACCCAGTACTTC.

This clonotype was counted only a few times. The chain recombines TRBV20-1 with TRBJ1-2, with a weak D call TRBD1 (5 bases). The CDR3 is 12 residues long. Trimming shortened V by 0 bases and J by 6 bases, and 8 bases separated the two germline ends. The V gene's germline CDR1 is DFQATT and CDR2 SNEGSKA (reference sequence). CDR3 in amino acids: CSARDGANGYTF. Written as DNA, the CDR3 is TGCAGTGCTAGAGATGGGGCAAATGGCTACACCTTC.

The chain employs TRBV12-3 or TRBV12-4 and TRBJ2-7; TRBD2 might be the D (7 bases). The CDR3 spans 16 residues. Trimming left V 6 bases short and J 3 bases short, with 21 bases between. This CDR3 reads CASSPRLGGGYYEQYF. DNA for the CDR3: TGTGCCAGCAGCCCCCGGTTAGGGGGGGGCTACTACGAGCAGTACTTC.

This clonotype was counted ten times or more. The junction and the germline gene differ at one end; a read error may be behind it. The chain recombines TRBV4-2 with TRBJ1-2; TRBD1 agrees at 8 bases. Germline assignment: CDR1 LGHNA and CDR2 YNFKEQ. The CDR3 extends over 13 amino acids. The CDR3 loop is CASSQGAGYGYTF. The DNA of the CDR3 is TGCGCCAGCAGCCAGGGGGCCGGCTATGGCTACACCTTC.

This sequence joins TRBV6-2 or TRBV6-3 and TRBJ1-1; D possibly corresponds to TRBD1 (6 bases). From germline, CDR1 is MNHEY and CDR2 SVGEGT. V lost 3 bases and J lost 5, with 22 bases in between. The CDR3 length is 17 residues. CDR3 residues: CASSYYRGRQDGTEAFF. CDR3 bases: TGTGCCAGCAGTTATTACCGGGGGCGCCAAGATGGGACTGAAGCTTTCTTT.

The chain recombines TRBV18 with TRBJ1-2, with D unresolved. The CDR3 length is 14 residues. Trimming stripped 0 bases from V and 3 bases from J, with 8 bases between. CDR1 is KGHSH, CDR2 LQKENI, per germline. The CDR3 region is CASSPPLNYYGYTF. The CDR3 DNA follows: TGTGCCAGCTCACCACCGCTGAACTACTATGGCTACACCTTC. The complete variable domain, with remaining parts taken from reference TRBV18 and TRBJ1-2, reads NAGVMQNPRHLVRRRGQEARLRCSPMKGHSHVYWYRQLPEEGLKFMVYLQKENIIDESGMPKERFSAEFPKEGPSILRIQQVVRGDSAAYFCASSPPLNYYGYTFGSGTRLTVV.

This chain connects TRBV7-7 to TRBJ2-2; no clear D. Germline CDR1 reads SSHAT; CDR2 reads FNYEAQ (reference sequence). V dropped 4 bases and J dropped 5 bases, with 14 bases sitting between them. The CDR3 is made up of 15 amino acids. As DNA, the CDR3 is TGTGCCAGCAGCTCCGCAACTCTAGGGACCGGGGAGCTGTTTTTT. Its protein is CASSSATLGTGELFF. Full variable domain (outside the CDR3, taken from reference TRBV7-7 and TRBJ2-2): GAGVSQSPRYKVTKRGQDVTLRCDPISSHATLYWYQQALGQGPEFLTYFNYEAQPDKSGLPSDRFSAERPEGSISTLTIQRTEQRDSAMYRCASSSATLGTGELFFGEGSRLTVL.

The chain combines TRBV10-3 with TRBJ2-5, with D tentatively TRBD2 (5 bases). Germline V gene data show CDR1 as ENHRY and CDR2 as SYGVKD. CDR3 length equals 11 residues. V was pared by 8 bases and J by 5 bases, with 9 bases between. The CDR3 region is CAIGADETQYF. The CDR3 coding sequence is TGTGCCATCGGAGCGGATGAGACCCAGTACTTC.

This clonotype occurred a few times. The chain joins TRBV20-1 to TRBJ2-7; TRBD1 is a possible D gene (6 bases). The CDR3 is 16 residues long. Per the germline V gene, CDR1 is DFQATT and CDR2 is SNEGSKA (reference sequence). Trimming removed 3 bases at V and 0 bases at J, with 18 bases between. The CDR3 is CSASYIKLDSSYEQYF. The CDR3 nucleotides read TGCAGTGCTAGTTATATCAAATTGGACAGCTCCTACGAGCAGTACTTC.

This clonotype was seen a few times. This rearrangement joins TRBV4-2 to TRBJ2-2, with D tentatively TRBD1 (5 bases). Germline values: CDR1 LGHNA, CDR2 YNFKEQ. Trimming left V 1 base short and J 2 bases short, with 8 bases between. This CDR3 spans 15 amino acids. In nucleotides, the CDR3 is TGTGCCAGCAGCCAAGTAGGGGAAAACACCGGGGAGCTGTTTTTT. Its protein is CASSQVGENTGELFF.

V and J are TRBV6-2 or TRBV6-3 and TRBJ1-5; D unresolved. In germline, CDR1 is MNHEY, CDR2 SVGEGT. This CDR3 comprises 15 residues. V was trimmed by 5 bases and J by 0 bases, leaving 11 bases between them. CDR3 bases: TGTGCCAGCAGTCGAGTATGGGATAGCAATCAGCCCCAGCATTTT. Its translation: CASSRVWDSNQPQHF.

The CDR3 reads CSVLGLGKNSYEQYF. CDR3 nucleotides: TGCAGCGTTTTAGGTTTGGGGAAAAACTCCTACGAGCAGTACTTC. V is TRBV29-1 and J is TRBJ2-7; D ambiguous. Per germline, CDR1 SQVTM and CDR2 ANQGSEA. The CDR3 is 15 residues long. Deletions cut 5 bases from V and 0 bases from J, with 17 bases between.

This clonotype was counted between two and nine times. The rearrangement joins TRBV5-1 to TRBJ2-7, with D unresolved. The CDR3 has 12 amino acids. V was clipped by 0 bases and J by 9 bases, with 10 bases between them. The germline CDR1 and CDR2 sequences are SGHRS and YFSETQ. The CDR3 loop reads CASSLGTGAQYF. The CDR3 DNA is TGCGCCAGCAGCTTGGGCACGGGCGCGCAGTACTTC.

The J gene is TRBJ2-4, the V gene TRBV12-3 or TRBV12-4; D is undetermined. V was cut by 3 bases and J by 2 bases, with 8 bases left in between. The CDR3 loop spans 14 amino acids. The DNA of the CDR3 is TGTGCCAGCAGTTTTGGTTGGTCCAAAAACATTCAGTACTTC. Its translation: CASSFGWSKNIQYF.

This clonotype came up a few times. The chain couples TRBV20-1 to TRBJ2-1; TRBD2 might be the D (5 bases). Trimming left V 2 bases short and J 10 bases short, with 18 bases between. This CDR3 has 14 amino acids. The germline CDR1 and CDR2 sequences are DFQATT and SNEGSKA (reference sequence). The chain's CDR3 is CSARLAAHLGEQFF. For the CDR3, the DNA is TGCAGTGCTAGACTAGCCGCCCACCTTGGGGAGCAGTTCTTC.

In this sample, this clonotype turned up a few times. V is TRBV29-1 and J is TRBJ1-1; no clear D. V lost 1 base and J lost 1, with 10 bases in between. The CDR3 runs 14 residues. Germline CDR1 reads SQVTM; CDR2 reads ANQGSEA. DNA for the CDR3: TGCAGCGTTGAAGGAACAGCCGCGAACACTGAAGCTTTCTTT. Encoded protein: CSVEGTAANTEAFF.

This clonotype has more than one count but fewer than ten. The chain links TRBV18 to TRBJ2-6; D might be TRBD1 (6 bases). Looked up from germline, CDR1 is KGHSH and CDR2 is LQKENI. Trimming shortened V by 0 bases and J by 0 bases, and 12 bases separated the two germline ends. The length of the CDR3 is 18 residues. The CDR3 DNA sequence: TGTGCCAGCTCACCACCGGGACACCGTCTCTCTGGGGCCAACGTCCTGACTTTC. Translation: CASSPPGHRLSGANVLTF.

The V call is TRBV15, the J call TRBJ2-1; no clear D. Germline V CDR1 and CDR2: LNHNV, YYDKDF (reference sequence). This CDR3 is 13 amino acids long. Trimming removed 0 bases from V and 8 bases from J, with 8 bases in between. The CDR3 coding sequence is TGTGCCACCAGCAGAGATCAGATGGATGAGCAGTTCTTC. Translating it yields CATSRDQMDEQFF.

This clonotype occurred a few times. The genes are TRBV18 and TRBJ2-1; D is possibly TRBD2 (5 bases). Germline V gene sequence: CDR1 KGHSH, CDR2 LQKENI. Trimming stripped 3 bases from V and 6 bases from J, with 9 bases between. The CDR3 contains 13 residues. The CDR3 reads CASSPASFNEQFF. The DNA of the CDR3 is TGTGCCAGCTCACCGGCTAGCTTCAATGAGCAGTTCTTC.

The genes are TRBV12-3 or TRBV12-4 and TRBJ1-1; D may be TRBD1 (5 bases). CDR3 length: 18 amino acids. Trimming took 6 bases from V and 0 from J, leaving 23 bases between them. The CDR3 region is CASREIGARAGVNTEAFF. The CDR3 DNA reads TGTGCCAGCAGGGAGATCGGGGCAAGGGCGGGGGTGAACACTGAAGCTTTCTTT.

The chain carries TRBV12-3 or TRBV12-4 and TRBJ1-2; 9 nucleotides match TRBD1. V lost 3 bases, J lost 8 bases, and 13 bases stayed unmatched. This CDR3 spans 16 amino acids. The CDR3 nucleotides are TGTGCCAGCAGTTTCAAGGGCAGGACAGGGGATGAGGGCTACACCTTC. Protein: CASSFKGRTGDEGYTF.